The clone carrying this TCR beta chain was counted ten times or more. A TCRbeta library incorporating unique molecular identifiers was prepared. Each CDR3 protein is one row after TCRdb ran MiXCR on the PCR reads. The sample contains about 70,000 distinct CDR3 sequences, under 13% of which appear only once. The sample originates from a study of T-cell reconstitution after alpha-beta-depleted transplantation in children. Here the sequenced sample was PBMCs, taken before TCRalphabeta/CD19-depleted stem cell transplant. This receptor was identified in a boy between 10 and 17 years old with acute myeloid leukemia, due to receive a stem cell transplant.

Here the CDR3 DNA reads TGTGCCAGCAGCGCAAAACGGCTGGGGGGCTACACCTTC. Amino acid sequence: CASSAKRLGGYTF. J is TRBJ1-2 and V is TRBV11-2; D unresolved. Trimming took 5 bases from V and 8 from J, leaving 15 bases between them. The V gene's germline CDR1 is SGHAT and CDR2 FQNNGV. This CDR3 region has 13 residues.